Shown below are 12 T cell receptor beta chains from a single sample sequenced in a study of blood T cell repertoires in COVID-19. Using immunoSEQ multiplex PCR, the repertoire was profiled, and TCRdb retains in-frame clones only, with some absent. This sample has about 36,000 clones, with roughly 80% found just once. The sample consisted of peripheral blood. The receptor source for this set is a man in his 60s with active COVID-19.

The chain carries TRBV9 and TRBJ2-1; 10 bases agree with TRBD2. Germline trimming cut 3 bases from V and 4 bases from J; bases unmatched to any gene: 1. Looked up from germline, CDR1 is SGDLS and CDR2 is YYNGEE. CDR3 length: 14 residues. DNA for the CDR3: TGTGCCAGCAGCGCACTAGCGGGGTACAATGAGCAGTTCTTC. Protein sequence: CASSALAGYNEQFF. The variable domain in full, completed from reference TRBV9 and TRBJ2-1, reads DSGVTQTPKHLITATGQRVTLRCSPRSGDLSVYWYQQSLDQGLQFLIQYYNGEERAKGNILERFSAQQFPDLHSELNLSSLELGDSALYFCASSALAGYNEQFFGPGTRLTVL.

The CDR3 loop reads CASSQGPTAGANVLTF. In nucleotides, the CDR3 is TGCGCCAGCAGCCAAGGCCCAACAGCCGGGGCCAACGTCCTGACTTTC. The gene calls are TRBV4-3 and TRBJ2-6; D gene unclear. V was pared by 1 base and J by 4 bases, with 11 bases between. The V gene's germline CDR1 is LGHNA and CDR2 YSLEER. The CDR3 totals 16 residues.

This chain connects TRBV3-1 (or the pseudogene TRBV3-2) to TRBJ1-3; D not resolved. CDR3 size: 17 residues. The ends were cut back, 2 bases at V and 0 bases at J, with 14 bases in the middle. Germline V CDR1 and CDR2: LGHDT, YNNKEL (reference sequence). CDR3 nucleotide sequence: TGTGCCAGCAGCCAATCGATTCTGACAAACTCTGGAAACACCATATATTTT. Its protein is CASSQSILTNSGNTIYF.

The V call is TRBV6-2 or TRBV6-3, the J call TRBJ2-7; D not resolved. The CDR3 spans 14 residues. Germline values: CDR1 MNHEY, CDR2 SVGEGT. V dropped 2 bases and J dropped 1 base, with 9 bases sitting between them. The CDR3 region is CASSYGQSSYEQYF. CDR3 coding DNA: TGTGCCAGCAGTTACGGGCAGAGTTCCTACGAGCAGTACTTC.

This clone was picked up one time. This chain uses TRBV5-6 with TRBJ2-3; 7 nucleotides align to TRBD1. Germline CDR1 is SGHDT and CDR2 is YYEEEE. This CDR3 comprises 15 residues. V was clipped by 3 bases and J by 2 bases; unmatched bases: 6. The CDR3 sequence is CASSSTGTPTDTQYF. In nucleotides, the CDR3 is TGTGCCAGCAGCTCGACAGGGACCCCCACAGATACGCAGTATTTT.

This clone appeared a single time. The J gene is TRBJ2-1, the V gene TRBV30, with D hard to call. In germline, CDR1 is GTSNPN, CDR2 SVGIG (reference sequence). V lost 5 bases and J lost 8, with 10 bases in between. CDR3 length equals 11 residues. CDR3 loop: CAWGLLHEQFF. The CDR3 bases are TGTGCCTGGGGATTACTCCATGAGCAGTTCTTC. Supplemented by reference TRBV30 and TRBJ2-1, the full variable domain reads SQTIHQWPATLVQPVGSPLSLECTVEGTSNPNLYWYRQAAGRGLQLLFYSVGIGQISSEVPQNLSASRPQDRQFILSSKKLLLSDSGFYLCAWGLLHEQFFGPGTRLTVL.

CDR3 region: CSVEFLGAGETQYF. The DNA of the CDR3 is TGCAGCGTTGAGTTTTTAGGGGCCGGGGAGACCCAGTACTTC. This chain uses TRBV29-1 with TRBJ2-5; the D gene is possibly TRBD1 (5 bases). The CDR3 is 14 amino acids. Germline V lookup: CDR1 SQVTM, CDR2 ANQGSEA. Trimming removed 3 bases at V and 5 bases at J, with 16 bases between. The full variable domain, rest sourced from reference TRBV29-1 and TRBJ2-5, is SAVISQKPSRDICQRGTSLTIQCQVDSQVTMMFWYRQQPGQSLTLIATANQGSEATYESGFVIDKFPISRPNLTFSTLTVSNMSPEDSSIYLCSVEFLGAGETQYFGPGTRLLVL.

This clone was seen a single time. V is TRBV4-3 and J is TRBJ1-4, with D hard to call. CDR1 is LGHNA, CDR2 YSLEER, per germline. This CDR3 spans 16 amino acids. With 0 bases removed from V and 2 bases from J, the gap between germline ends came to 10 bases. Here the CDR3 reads CASSQERAQTNEKLFF. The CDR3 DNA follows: TGCGCCAGCAGCCAAGAGAGGGCGCAGACTAATGAAAAACTGTTTTTT.

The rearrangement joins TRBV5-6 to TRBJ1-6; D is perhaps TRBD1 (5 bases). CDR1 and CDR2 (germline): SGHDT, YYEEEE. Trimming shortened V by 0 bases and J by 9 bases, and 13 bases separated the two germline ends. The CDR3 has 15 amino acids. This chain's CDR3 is CASSLAGGVGSPLHF. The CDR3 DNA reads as TGTGCCAGCAGCTTGGCCGGGGGTGTTGGTTCACCCCTCCACTTT. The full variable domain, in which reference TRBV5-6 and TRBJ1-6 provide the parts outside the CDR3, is DAGVTQSPTHLIKTRGQQVTLRCSPKSGHDTVSWYQQALGQGPQFIFQYYEEEERQRGNFPDRFSGHQFPNYSSELNVNALLLGDSALYLCASSLAGGVGSPLHFGNGTRLTVT.

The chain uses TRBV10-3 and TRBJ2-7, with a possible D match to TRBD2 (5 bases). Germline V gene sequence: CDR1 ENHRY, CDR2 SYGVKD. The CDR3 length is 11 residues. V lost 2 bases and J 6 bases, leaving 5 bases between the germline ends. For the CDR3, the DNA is TGTGCCATCAGTGAGGAGGGCGAGCAGTACTTC. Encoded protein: CAISEEGEQYF.

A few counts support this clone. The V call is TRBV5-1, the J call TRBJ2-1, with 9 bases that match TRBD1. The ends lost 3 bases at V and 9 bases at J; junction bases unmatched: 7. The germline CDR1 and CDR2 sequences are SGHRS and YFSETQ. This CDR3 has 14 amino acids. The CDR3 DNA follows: TGCGCCAGCAGCTCTCGGACAGGGGCCGTTGAGCAGTTCTTC. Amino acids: CASSSRTGAVEQFF. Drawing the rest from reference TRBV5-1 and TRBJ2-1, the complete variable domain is KAGVTQTPRYLIKTRGQQVTLSCSPISGHRSVSWYQQTPGQGLQFLFEYFSETQRNKGNFPGRFSGRQFSNSRSEMNVSTLELGDSALYLCASSSRTGAVEQFFGPGTRLTVL.

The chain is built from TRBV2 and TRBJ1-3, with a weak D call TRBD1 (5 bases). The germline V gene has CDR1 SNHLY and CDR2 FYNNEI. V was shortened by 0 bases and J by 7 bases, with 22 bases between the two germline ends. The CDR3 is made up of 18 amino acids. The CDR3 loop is CASSEARILWQGENTIYF. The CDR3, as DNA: TGTGCCAGCAGTGAAGCGCGAATATTGTGGCAGGGCGAGAACACCATATATTTT.